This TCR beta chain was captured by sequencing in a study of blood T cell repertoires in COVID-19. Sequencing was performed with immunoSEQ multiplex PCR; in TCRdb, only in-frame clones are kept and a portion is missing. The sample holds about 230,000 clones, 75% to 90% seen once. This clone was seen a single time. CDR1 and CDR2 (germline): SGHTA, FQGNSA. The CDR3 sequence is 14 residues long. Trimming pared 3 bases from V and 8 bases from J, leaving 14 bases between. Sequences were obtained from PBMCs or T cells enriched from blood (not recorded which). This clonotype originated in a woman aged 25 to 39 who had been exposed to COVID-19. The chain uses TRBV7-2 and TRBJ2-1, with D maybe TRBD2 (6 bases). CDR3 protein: CASSLGGEAYEQFF. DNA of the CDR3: TGTGCCAGCAGCTTGGGGGGAGAGGCATATGAGCAGTTCTTC.